The 5 T cell receptor beta chains given below trace back to one sample, sequenced in a study of cytomegalovirus exposure and HLA in healthy donors. The repertoire was sequenced with immunoSEQ multiplex PCR; TCRdb's copy has only in-frame clones and lacks some. The table shows 220,000 or so clones, with about nine tenths occurring only once. Sequencing used PBMCs. These receptors all stem from a woman aged 18-29 years in good health and CMV-seropositive.

This clone has just one count. The gene calls are TRBV5-1 and TRBJ2-5, with D uncertain. The germline V gene has CDR1 SGHRS and CDR2 YFSETQ. V was trimmed by 0 bases and J by 3 bases, leaving 6 bases between them. This CDR3 comprises 13 residues. DNA for the CDR3: TGCGCCAGCAGCTTGGTGGCTGAAGAGACCCAGTACTTC. Its protein product is CASSLVAEETQYF.

This rearrangement joins TRBV5-1 to TRBJ2-7, with TRBD1 as a possible D gene (5 bases). This CDR3 is 15 amino acids long. V lost 0 bases to trimming and J lost 3 bases, with 13 bases between them. Germline V gives CDR1 SGHRS, CDR2 YFSETQ. The CDR3 sequence: CASSLVADKIYEQYF. CDR3 DNA sequence: TGCGCCAGCAGCTTGGTGGCGGACAAGATCTACGAGCAGTACTTC.

This clone was picked up one time. The V and J genes are TRBV11-2 and TRBJ2-5, with 10 nucleotides matching TRBD1. Germline V gene sequence: CDR1 SGHAT, CDR2 FQNNGV. V was clipped by 1 base and J by 5 bases; unmatched bases: 7. CDR3 length: 16 residues. CDR3 sequence reads: CASSLGGQGESETQYF. The CDR3, as DNA: TGTGCCAGCAGCTTAGGTGGACAGGGGGAAAGCGAGACCCAGTACTTC.

The chain employs TRBV28 and TRBJ1-1; maybe TRBD1 (6 bases). Germline loops: CDR1 MDHEN, CDR2 SYDVKM. The CDR3 sequence is 18 residues long. V was clipped by 1 base and J by 0 bases, with 18 bases between them. Written as DNA, the CDR3 is TGTGCCAGCAGTTTATTCAGCGTCAGGGGAGAAATGAACACTGAAGCTTTCTTT. Encoded protein: CASSLFSVRGEMNTEAFF.

The rearrangement joins TRBV4-1 to TRBJ2-6; 11 bases are a match to TRBD1. CDR3 length: 19 residues. V lost 0 bases and J lost 1; bases outside the gene matches: 5. Germline assignment: CDR1 MGHRA and CDR2 YSYEKL. The CDR3 here is CASSQDQGQGDSGANVLTF. CDR3 in DNA: TGCGCCAGCAGCCAAGATCAGGGACAGGGGGATTCTGGGGCCAACGTCCTGACTTTC.